This T cell receptor beta chain was sequenced for a study of kidney transplant recipient with SARS-CoV-2 infection. V was shortened by 6 bases and J by 3 bases, with 24 bases between the two germline ends. The CDR3 is made up of 17 amino acids. Germline V gene sequence: CDR1 SNHLY, CDR2 FYNNEI. MiXCR, run by TCRdb on the reads, gives a single entry per CDR3 protein. The sample consists of approximately 240,000 distinct CDR3 sequences, roughly 26% of them appearing once. V gene TRBV2 combines with J gene TRBJ2-7; D might be TRBD1 or TRBD2, each matching 5 bases. The sample consisted of a blood sample, taken at baseline and between days 110 and 120 from a kidney transplant recipient. The source is a young adult male patient who had COVID-19 and was a kidney transplant recipient. Some T cells could come from the graft donor. The DNA of the CDR3 is TGTGCCAGCAGCCAAAGGTGGGGACCAGCGACACTCTACGAGCAGTACTTC. It codes for CASSQRWGPATLYEQYF. The full variable domain, rest sourced from reference TRBV2 and TRBJ2-7, is EPEVTQTPSHQVTQMGQEVILRCVPISNHLYFYWYRQILGQKVEFLVSFYNNEISEKSEIFDDQFSVERPDGSNFTLKIRSTKLEDSAMYFCASSQRWGPATLYEQYFGPGTRLTVT.